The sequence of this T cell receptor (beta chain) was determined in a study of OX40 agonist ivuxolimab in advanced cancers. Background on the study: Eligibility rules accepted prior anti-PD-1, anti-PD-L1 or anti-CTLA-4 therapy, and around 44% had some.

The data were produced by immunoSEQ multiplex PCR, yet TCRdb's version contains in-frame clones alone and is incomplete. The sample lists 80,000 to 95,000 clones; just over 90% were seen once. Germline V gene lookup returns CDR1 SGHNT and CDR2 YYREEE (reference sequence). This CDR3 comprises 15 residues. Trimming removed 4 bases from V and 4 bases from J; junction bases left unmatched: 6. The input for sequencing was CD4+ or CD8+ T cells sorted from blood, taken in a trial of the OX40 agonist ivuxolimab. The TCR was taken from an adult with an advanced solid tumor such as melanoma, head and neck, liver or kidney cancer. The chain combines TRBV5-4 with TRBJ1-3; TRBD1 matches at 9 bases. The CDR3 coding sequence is TGTGCCAGCAGCGCGAAGACAGGGGGGGGAAACACCATATATTTT. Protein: CASSAKTGGGNTIYF.